The clone carrying this TCR beta chain appeared a single time. The antigen remains undetermined. Additional DNA sequences in this sample encode the identical CDR3. These data belong to a study of vaccination effects on CD4 cells after COVID-19. With the ViraFEST assay, the study expanded antigen-specific CD4+ T cells using viral peptide pools, then sequenced them. Culturing for about 10 days preceded CD4+ T cell isolation. Vaccine recipients had no previous SARS-CoV-2 infection; their nucleocapsid antibodies were negative. On day 3 and again on day 7, half the medium was replaced with IL-2 medium. Sequenced by immunoSEQ multiplex PCR; TCRdb stores in-frame clones only, minus some. The table includes 55,000 to 65,000 clones, about four fifths detected once. The ends were cut back, 1 base at V and 0 bases at J, with 4 bases in the middle. The CDR3 loop spans 14 amino acids. Germline V gives CDR1 LGHDT, CDR2 YNNKEL (reference sequence).

This material consisted of CD4+ T cells from PBMCs cultured with HCoV-229E spike peptides, taken before COVID-19 vaccination. This chain links TRBV3-1 (or the pseudogene TRBV3-2) with TRBJ1-5; D gene ambiguous. The sequence derives from a human donor who received a COVID-19 vaccine. CDR3 sequence (DNA): TGTGCCAGCAGCCAAGGGTATAGCAATCAGCCCCAGCATTTT. It codes for CASSQGYSNQPQHF.